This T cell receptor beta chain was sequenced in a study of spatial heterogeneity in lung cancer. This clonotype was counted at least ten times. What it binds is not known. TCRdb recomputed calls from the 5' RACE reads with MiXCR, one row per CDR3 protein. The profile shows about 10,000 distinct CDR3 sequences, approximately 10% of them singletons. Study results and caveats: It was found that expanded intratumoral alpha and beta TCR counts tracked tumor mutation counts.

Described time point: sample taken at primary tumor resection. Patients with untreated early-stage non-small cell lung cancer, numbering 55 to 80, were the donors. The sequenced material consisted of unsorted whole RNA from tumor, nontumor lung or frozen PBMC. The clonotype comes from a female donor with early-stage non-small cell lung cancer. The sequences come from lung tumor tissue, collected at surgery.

This chain's CDR3 is CASSPLLSRVEQFF. The CDR3 DNA is TGCGCCAGCAGCCCACTATTAAGCCGTGTTGAGCAGTTCTTC. This chain links TRBV4-3 with TRBJ2-1; no firm D call. V lost 4 bases, J lost 9 bases, and 16 bases lay in between. CDR1 and CDR2 from the germline V gene are LGHNA and YSLEER. The CDR3 extends over 14 amino acids.